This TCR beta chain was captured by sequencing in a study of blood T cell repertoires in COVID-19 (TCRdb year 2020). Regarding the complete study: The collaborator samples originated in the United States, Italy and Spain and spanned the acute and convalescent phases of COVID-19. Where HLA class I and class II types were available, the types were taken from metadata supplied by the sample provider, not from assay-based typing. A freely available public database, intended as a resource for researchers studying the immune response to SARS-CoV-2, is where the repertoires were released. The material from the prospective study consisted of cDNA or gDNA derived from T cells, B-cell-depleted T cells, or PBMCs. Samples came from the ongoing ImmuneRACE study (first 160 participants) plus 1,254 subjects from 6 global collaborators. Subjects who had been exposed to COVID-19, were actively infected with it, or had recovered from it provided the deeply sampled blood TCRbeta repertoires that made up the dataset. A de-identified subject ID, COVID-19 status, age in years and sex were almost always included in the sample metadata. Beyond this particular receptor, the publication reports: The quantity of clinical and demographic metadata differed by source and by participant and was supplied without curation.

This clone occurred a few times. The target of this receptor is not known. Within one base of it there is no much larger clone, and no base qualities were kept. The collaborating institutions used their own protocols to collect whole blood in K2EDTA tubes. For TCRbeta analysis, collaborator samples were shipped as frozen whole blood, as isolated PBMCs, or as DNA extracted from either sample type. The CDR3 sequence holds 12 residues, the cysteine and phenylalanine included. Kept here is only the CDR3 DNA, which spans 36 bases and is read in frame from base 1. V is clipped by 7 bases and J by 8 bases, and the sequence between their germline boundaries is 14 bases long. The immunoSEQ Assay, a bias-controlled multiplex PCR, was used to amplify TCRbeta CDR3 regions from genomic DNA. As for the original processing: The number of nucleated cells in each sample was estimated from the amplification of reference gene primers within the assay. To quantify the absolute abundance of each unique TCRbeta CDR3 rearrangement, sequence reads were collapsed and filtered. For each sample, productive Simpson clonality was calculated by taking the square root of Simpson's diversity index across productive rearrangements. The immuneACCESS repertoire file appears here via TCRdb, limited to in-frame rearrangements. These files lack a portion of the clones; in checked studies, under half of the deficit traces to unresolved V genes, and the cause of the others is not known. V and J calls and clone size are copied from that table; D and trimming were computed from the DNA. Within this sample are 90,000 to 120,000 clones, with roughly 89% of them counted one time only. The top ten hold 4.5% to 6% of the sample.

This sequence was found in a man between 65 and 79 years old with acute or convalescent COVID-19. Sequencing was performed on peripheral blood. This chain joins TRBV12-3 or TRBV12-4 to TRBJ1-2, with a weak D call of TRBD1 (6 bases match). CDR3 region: CASTRGITGYTF. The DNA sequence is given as TGTGCCAGCACCAGGGGAATAACCGGCTACACCTTC.